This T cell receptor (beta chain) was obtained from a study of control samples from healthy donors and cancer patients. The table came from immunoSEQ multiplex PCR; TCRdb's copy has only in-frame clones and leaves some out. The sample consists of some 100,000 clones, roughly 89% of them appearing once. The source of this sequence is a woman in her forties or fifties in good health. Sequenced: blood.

Here the CDR3 DNA reads TGTGCAAGTCGCACCACAGGGAGGTTACTTGAAGCTTTCTTT. Encoded protein: CASRTTGRLLEAFF. The V call is TRBV12-2, the J call TRBJ1-1. TRBV12-2 is a documented pseudogene. This CDR3 has 14 residues.